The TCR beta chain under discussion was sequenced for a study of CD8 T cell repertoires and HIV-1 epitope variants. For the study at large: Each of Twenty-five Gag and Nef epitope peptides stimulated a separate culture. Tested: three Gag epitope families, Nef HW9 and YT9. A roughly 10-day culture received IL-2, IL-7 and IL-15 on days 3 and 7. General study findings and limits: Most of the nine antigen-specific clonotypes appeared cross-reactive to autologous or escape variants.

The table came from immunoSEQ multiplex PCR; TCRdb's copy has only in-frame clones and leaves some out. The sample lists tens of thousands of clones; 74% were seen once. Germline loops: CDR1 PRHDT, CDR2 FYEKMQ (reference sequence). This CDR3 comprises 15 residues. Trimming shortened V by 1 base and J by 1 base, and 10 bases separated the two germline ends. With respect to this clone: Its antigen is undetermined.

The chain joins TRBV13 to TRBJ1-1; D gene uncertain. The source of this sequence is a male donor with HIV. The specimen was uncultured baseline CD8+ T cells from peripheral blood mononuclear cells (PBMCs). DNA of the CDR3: TGTGCCAGCAGCTTAGCAAGAGGCGCGAACACTGAAGCTTTCTTT. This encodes CASSLARGANTEAFF.